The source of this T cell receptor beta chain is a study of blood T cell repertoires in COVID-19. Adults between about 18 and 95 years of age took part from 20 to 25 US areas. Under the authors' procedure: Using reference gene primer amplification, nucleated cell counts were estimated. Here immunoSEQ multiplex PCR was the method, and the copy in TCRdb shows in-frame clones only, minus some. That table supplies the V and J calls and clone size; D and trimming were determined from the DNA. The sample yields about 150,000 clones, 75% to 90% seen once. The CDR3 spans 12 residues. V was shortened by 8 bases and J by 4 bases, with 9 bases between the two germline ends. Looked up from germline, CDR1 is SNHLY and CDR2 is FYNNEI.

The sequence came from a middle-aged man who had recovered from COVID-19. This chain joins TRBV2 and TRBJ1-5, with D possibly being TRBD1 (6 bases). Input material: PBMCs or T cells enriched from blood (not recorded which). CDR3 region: CASSTGNQPQHF. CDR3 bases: TGTGCCAGCTCGACAGGTAATCAGCCCCAGCATTTT.